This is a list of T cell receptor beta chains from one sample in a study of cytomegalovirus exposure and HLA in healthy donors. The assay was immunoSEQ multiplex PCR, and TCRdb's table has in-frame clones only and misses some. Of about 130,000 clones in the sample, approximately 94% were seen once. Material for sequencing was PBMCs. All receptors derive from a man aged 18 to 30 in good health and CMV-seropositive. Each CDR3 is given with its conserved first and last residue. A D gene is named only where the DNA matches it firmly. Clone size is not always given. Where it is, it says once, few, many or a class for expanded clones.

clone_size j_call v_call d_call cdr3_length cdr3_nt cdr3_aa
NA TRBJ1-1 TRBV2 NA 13 TGTGCCAGCAGAACCGGACGGGGTACTGAAGCTTTCTTT CASRTGRGTEAFF
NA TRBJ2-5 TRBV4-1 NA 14 TGCGCCAGCAGCCCAGGGACATACCAAGAGACCCAGTACTTC CASSPGTYQETQYF
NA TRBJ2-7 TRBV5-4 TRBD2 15 TGTGCCAGCAGCCAAAGGACTAGCGGAGACTACGAGCAGTACTTC CASSQRTSGDYEQYF
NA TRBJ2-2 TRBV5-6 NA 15 TGTGCCAGCAGCTTGGCCGGACGGGGCACCGGGGAGCTGTTTTTT CASSLAGRGTGELFF
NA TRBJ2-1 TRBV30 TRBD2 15 TGTGCCTGGATCACCCCGGGACTACCCCCCGATGAGCAGTTCTTC CAWITPGLPPDEQFF
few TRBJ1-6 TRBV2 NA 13 TGTGCCTCAAAGCCGGAGAATAATTCACCCCTCCACTTT CASKPENNSPLHF
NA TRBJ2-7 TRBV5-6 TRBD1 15 TGTGCCAGCAGCTTTGGGACAGGGGGCGCCTACGAGCAGTACTTC CASSFGTGGAYEQYF
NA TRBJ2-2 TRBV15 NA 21 TGTGCCACCAGCAGAGTTGGAGGGGCACTAGAGGGAAGGTTAGGGTCCGGGGAGCTGTTTTTT CATSRVGGALEGRLGSGELFF
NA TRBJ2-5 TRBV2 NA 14 TGTGCCAGCAGTGATTACAGCCCGGGAGTGACCCAGTACTTC CASSDYSPGVTQYF
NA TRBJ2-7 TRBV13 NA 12 TGTGCCAGCAGCTCGACGGGGGTCGAGCAGTACTTC CASSSTGVEQYF
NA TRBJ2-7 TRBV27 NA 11 TGTGCCAGCAGTTTCGGTCTCGAGCAGTACTTC CASSFGLEQYF
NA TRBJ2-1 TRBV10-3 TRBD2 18 TGTGCCATCAGCGCCTCAGGTGGGGAGCGGGAGGTGACCAATGAGCAGTTCTTC CAISASGGEREVTNEQFF
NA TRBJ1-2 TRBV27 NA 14 TGTGCCAGCAGTTTATCCCCGCTAAACTATGGCTACACCTTC CASSLSPLNYGYTF
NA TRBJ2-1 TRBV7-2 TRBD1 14 TGTGCCAGCAGCTCGGGACAGCTCTACAATGAGCAGTTCTTC CASSSGQLYNEQFF
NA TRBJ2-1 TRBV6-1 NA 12 TGTGCCAGCAGTGACTTGTTTCCTGAGCAGTTCTTC CASSDLFPEQFF
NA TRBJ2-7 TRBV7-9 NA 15 TGTGCCAGCAGCCCCTATGGGGACATGACCTACGAGCAGTACTTC CASSPYGDMTYEQYF
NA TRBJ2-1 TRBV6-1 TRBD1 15 TGTGCCAGCCTAGGGACAGGGACCCTCGTGGATGAGCAGTTCTTC CASLGTGTLVDEQFF
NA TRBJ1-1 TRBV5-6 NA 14 TGTGCCAGCAGCTTGGTCGGGGTGAACACTGAAGCTTTCTTT CASSLVGVNTEAFF
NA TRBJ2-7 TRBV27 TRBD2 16 TGTGCCAGCAGTTTAGGGGTGGCTAGCGGGTCCTACGAGCAGTACTTC CASSLGVASGSYEQYF
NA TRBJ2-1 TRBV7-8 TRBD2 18 TGTGCCAGCAGCTTTAAACTAGCGGGAGGGACCTCCTACAATGAGCAGTTCTTC CASSFKLAGGTSYNEQFF
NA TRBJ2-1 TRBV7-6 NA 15 TGTGCCAGCAGCTTAGTGGCGGGGTCCTACAATGAGCAGTTCTTC CASSLVAGSYNEQFF
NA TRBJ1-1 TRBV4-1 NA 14 TGCGCCAGCAGCGGGCGAGACAGTAACACTGAAGCTTTCTTT CASSGRDSNTEAFF
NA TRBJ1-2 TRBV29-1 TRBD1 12 TGCAGCGGAGGGGGCGAGAGGGTTGGCTACACCTTC CSGGGERVGYTF
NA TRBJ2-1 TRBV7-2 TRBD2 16 TGTGCCAGCAGCTTAGCCGGGACTAGCGGCTACAATGAGCAGTTCTTC CASSLAGTSGYNEQFF
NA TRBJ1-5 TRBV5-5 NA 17 TGTGCCAGCAGCTTTGCACAGGGAACCGACCGGAATCAGCCCCAGCATTTT CASSFAQGTDRNQPQHF
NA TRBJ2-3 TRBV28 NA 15 TGTGCCAGCAGCTTATCCCCGGGTGGAACAGATACGCAGTATTTT CASSLSPGGTDTQYF
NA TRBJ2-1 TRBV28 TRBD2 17 TGTGCCAGCAGTTGGGGTCCACTAGCGGGGAAAGACAATGAGCAGTTCTTC CASSWGPLAGKDNEQFF
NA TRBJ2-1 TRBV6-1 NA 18 TGTGCCAGCAGTGAAGACCGCTGGCGGGAAACTCGGCCCAATGAGCAGTTCTTC CASSEDRWRETRPNEQFF
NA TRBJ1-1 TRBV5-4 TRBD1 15 TGTGCCAGCAGCCCGCGTGACAGGGAGGACACTGAAGCTTTCTTT CASSPRDREDTEAFF
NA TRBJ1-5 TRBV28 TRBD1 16 TGTGCCAGCAGTCTAGCGGGGACAGGGGGCAGTCAGCCCCAGCATTTT CASSLAGTGGSQPQHF
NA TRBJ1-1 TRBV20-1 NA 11 TGCAGTGCTAGAGGGGGCTACGAAGCTTTCTTT CSARGGYEAFF
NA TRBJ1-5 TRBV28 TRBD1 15 TGTGCCAGCAGCCCGGGACAGGGATTCAATCAGCCCCAGCATTTT CASSPGQGFNQPQHF
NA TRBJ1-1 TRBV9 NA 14 TGTGCCAGCAGCGCCGGGACAACAAACACTGAAGCTTTCTTT CASSAGTTNTEAFF
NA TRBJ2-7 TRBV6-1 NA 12 TGTGCCAGCATCGGACACCCCTACGAGCAGTACTTC CASIGHPYEQYF
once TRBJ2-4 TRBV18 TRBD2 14 TGTGCCAGCTCACCGAATAGCGGGGGGAACATTCAGTACTTC CASSPNSGGNIQYF
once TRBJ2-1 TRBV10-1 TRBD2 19 TGCGCCAGCAGCCCCGGTCCCCAAAGACTAGCGGGAGGCCCCCTGGAGCAGTTCTTC CASSPGPQRLAGGPLEQFF
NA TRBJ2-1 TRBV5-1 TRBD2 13 TGCGCCAGCAAACTAGCGGGAGGGTATGAGCAGTTCTTC CASKLAGGYEQFF
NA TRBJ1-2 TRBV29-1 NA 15 TGCAGCGTTGAGGCAGGGGATAGTGCTAACTATGGCTACACCTTC CSVEAGDSANYGYTF
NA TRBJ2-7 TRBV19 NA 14 TGTGCCAGTAGTTATTACAGGAGCCCCTACGAGCAGTACTTC CASSYYRSPYEQYF
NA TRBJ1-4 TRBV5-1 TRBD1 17 TGCGCCAGCAGGGGAACAGGGGGAATTACGACTAATGAAAAACTGTTTTTT CASRGTGGITTNEKLFF
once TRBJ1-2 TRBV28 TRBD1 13 TGTGCCAGCAGAAGACAGGGGAATAGGGGCTACACCTTC CASRRQGNRGYTF